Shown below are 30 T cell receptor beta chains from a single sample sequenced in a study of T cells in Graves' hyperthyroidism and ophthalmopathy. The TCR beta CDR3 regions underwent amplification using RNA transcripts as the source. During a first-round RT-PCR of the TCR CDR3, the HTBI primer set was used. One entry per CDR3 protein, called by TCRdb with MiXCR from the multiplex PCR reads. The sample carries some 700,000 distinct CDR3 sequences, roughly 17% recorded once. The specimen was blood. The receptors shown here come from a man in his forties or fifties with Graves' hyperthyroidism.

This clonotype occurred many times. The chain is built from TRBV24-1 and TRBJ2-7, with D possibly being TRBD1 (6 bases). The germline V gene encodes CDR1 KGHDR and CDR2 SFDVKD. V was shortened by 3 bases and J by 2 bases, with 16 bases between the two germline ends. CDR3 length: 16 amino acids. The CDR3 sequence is CATSDSRDTNPYEQYF. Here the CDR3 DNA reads TGTGCCACCAGTGATAGCCGGGACACCAACCCCTACGAGCAGTACTTC.

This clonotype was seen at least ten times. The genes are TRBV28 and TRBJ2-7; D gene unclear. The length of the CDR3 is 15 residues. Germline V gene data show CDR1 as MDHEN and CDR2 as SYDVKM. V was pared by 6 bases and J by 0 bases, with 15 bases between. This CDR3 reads CASRDLHSLSYEQYF. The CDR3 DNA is TGTGCCAGCAGGGACCTACATAGCCTCTCCTACGAGCAGTACTTC.

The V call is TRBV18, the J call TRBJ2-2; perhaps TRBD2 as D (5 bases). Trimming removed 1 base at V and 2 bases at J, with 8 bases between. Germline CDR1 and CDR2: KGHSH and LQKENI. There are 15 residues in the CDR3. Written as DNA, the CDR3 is TGTGCCAGCTCACCACTAGCGTATAACACCGGGGAGCTGTTTTTT. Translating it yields CASSPLAYNTGELFF.

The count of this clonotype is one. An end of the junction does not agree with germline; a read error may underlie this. This CDR3 is CASSRPRRQRLF. Here the CDR3 DNA reads TGTGCCAGCAGCCGTCCCCGGAGACAGCGTTTATTT. V usage is TRBV12-3 or TRBV12-4 and J usage is TRBJ2-2; perhaps TRBD1 as D (5 bases). CDR3 length equals 12 residues.

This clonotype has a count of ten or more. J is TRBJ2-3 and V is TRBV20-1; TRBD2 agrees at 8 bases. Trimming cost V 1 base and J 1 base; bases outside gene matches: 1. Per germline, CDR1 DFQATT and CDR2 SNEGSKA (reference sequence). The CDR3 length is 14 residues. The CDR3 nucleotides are TGCAGTGCTAGAGCTAGCGGGCGCACAGATACGCAGTATTTT. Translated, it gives CSARASGRTDTQYF.

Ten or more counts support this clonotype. The CDR3 is CASRPLDTSGNTIYF. For the CDR3, the DNA is TGTGCCAGCAGACCCCTTGACACCTCTGGAAACACCATATATTTT. The chain recombines TRBV6-1 with TRBJ1-3, with no clear D. Germline values: CDR1 MNHNS, CDR2 SASEGT. The V end was cut by 6 bases, the J end by 0 bases, with 12 bases between. This CDR3 contains 15 residues.

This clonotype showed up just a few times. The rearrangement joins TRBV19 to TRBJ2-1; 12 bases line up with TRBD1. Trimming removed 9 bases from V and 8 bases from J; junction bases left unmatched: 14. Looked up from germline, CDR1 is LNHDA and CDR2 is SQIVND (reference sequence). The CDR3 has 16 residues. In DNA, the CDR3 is TGTGCCAGCTTCAGTACCCCGGGGACAGGGGGCCATGAGCAGTTCTTC. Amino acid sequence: CASFSTPGTGGHEQFF.

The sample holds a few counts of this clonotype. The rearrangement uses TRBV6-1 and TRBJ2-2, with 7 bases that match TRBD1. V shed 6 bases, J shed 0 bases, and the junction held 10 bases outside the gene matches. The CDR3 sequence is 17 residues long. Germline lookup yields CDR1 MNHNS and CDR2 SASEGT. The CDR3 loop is CASRPTGTAANTGELFF. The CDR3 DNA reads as TGTGCCAGCAGACCGACCGGGACAGCCGCGAACACCGGGGAGCTGTTTTTT.

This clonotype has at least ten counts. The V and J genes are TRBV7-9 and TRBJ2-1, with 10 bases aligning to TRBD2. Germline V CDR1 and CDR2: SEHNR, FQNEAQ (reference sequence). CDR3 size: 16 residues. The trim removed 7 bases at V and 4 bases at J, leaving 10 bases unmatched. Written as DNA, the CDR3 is TGTGCCAGCACCAACATCGGACTAGCGGATTACAATGAGCAGTTCTTC. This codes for CASTNIGLADYNEQFF.

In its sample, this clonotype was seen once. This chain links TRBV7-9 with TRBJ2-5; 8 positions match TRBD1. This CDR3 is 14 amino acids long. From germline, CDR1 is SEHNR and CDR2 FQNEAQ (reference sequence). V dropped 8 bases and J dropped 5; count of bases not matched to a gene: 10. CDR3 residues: CASEYAGGQETQYF. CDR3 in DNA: TGTGCCAGCGAGTATGCAGGGGGCCAGGAGACCCAGTACTTC.

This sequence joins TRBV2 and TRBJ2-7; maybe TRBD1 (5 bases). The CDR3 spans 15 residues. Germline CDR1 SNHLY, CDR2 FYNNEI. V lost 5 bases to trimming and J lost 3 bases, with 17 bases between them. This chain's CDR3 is CASSLQERLNYEQYF. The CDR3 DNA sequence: TGTGCCAGCAGTTTACAGGAAAGGCTAAACTACGAGCAGTACTTC.

The CDR3 DNA reads TGCGCCAGCAGCTTTTATCCTGAGTCCTACAATGAGCAGTTCTTC. This sequence encodes CASSFYPESYNEQFF. The V gene is TRBV5-1, the J gene TRBJ2-1; D is uncertain. The CDR3 is made up of 15 amino acids. The germline V and J ends were trimmed by 2 bases and 1 base, with 10 bases remaining between them. Germline V gene sequence: CDR1 SGHRS, CDR2 YFSETQ.

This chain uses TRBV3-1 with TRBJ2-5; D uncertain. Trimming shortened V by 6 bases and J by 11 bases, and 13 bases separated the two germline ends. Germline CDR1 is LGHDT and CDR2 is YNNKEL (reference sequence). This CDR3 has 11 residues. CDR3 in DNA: TGTGCCAGCAGATTACAGCGCCTTCAGTACTTC. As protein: CASRLQRLQYF.

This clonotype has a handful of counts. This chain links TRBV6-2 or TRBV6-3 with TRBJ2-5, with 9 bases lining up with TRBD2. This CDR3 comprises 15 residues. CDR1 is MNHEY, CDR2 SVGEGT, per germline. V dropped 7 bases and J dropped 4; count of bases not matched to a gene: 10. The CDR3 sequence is CASNIAGASRETQYF. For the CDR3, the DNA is TGTGCCAGCAATATAGCGGGGGCGTCGCGAGAGACCCAGTACTTC.

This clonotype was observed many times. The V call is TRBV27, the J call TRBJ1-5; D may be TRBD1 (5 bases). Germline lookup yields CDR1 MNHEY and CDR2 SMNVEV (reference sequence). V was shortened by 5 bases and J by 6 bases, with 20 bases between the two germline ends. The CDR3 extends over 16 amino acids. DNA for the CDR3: TGTGCCAGCAGTCCATCGGGCTCCCCTGGGGGTCAGCCCCAGCATTTT. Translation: CASSPSGSPGGQPQHF.

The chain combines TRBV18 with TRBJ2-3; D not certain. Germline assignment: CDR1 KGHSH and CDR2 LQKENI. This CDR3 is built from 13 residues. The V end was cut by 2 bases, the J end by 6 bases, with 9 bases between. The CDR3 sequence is CASSPGSPDTQYF. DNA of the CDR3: TGTGCCAGCTCACCAGGCAGTCCCGATACGCAGTATTTT.

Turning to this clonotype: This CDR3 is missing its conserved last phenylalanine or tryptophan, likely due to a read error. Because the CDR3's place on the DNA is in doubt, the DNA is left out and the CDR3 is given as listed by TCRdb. The CDR3 protein is CASSLDSMNTEACL. The chain combines TRBV5-1 with TRBJ1-1. Looked up from germline, CDR1 is SGHRS and CDR2 is YFSETQ. The CDR3 is 14 residues long, ends included.

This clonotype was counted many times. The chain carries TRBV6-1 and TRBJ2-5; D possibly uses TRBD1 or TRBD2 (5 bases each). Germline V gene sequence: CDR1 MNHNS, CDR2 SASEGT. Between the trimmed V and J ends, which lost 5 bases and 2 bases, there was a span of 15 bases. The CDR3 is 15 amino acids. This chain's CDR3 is CASSYGGGWQETQYF. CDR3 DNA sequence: TGTGCCAGCAGTTACGGTGGGGGTTGGCAAGAGACCCAGTACTTC.

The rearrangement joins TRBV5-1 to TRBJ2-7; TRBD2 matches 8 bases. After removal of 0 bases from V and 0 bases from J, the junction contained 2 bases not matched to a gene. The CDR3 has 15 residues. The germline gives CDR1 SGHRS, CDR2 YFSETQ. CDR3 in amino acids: CASSLGGGNSYEQYF. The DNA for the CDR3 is TGCGCCAGCAGCTTGGGCGGGGGGAACTCCTACGAGCAGTACTTC.

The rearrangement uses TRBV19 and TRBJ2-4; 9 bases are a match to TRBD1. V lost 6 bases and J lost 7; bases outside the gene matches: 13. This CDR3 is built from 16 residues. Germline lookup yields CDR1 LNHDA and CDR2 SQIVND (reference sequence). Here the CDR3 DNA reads TGTGCCAGTAGACCCCTTCCCGGGACAGGGATGAACATTCAGTACTTC. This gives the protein CASRPLPGTGMNIQYF.

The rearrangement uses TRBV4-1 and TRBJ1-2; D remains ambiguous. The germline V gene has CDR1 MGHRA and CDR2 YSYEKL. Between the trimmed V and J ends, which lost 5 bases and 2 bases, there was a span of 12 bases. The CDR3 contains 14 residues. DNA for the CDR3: TGCGCCAGCAGCAATTTGGCCTTAAACTATGGCTACACCTTC. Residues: CASSNLALNYGYTF.

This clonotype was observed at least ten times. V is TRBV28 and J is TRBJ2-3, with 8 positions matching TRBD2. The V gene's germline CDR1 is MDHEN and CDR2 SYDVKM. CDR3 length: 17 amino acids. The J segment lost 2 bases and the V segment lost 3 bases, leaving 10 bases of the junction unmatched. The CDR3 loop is CASSFPKLADLTDTQYF. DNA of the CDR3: TGTGCCAGCAGTTTCCCCAAACTAGCGGACCTCACAGATACGCAGTATTTT.

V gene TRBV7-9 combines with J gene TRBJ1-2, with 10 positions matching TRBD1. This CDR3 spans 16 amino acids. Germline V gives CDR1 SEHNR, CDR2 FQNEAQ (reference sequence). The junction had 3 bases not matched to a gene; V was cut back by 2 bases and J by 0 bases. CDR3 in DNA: TGTGCCAGCAGCTTATTGGGACAGGGGTCTAACTATGGCTACACCTTC. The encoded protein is CASSLLGQGSNYGYTF.

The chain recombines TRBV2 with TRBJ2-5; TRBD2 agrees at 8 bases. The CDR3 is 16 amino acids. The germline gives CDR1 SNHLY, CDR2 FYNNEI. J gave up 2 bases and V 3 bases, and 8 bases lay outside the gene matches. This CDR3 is CASSDLSSGFQETQYF. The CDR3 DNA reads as TGTGCCAGCAGTGATTTGTCTAGCGGGTTTCAAGAGACCCAGTACTTC.

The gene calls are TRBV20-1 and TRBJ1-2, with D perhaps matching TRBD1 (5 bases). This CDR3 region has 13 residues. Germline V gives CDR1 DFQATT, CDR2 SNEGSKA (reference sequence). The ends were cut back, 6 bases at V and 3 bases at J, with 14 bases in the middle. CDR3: CSATTEFYYGYTF. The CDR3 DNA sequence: TGCAGTGCCACGACAGAATTTTACTATGGCTACACCTTC.

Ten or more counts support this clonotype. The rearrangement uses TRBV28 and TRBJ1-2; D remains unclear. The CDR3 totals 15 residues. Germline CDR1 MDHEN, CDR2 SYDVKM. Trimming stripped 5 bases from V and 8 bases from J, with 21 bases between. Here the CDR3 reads CASSPARQRVRGYTF. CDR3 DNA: TGTGCCAGCAGTCCGGCGCGTCAGAGAGTTAGAGGCTACACCTTC.

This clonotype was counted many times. The CDR3 reads CASSLSGLAGQDEQFF. In nucleotides, the CDR3 is TGTGCCAGCAGTTTATCCGGACTAGCGGGACAGGATGAGCAGTTCTTC. The genes are TRBV28 and TRBJ2-1, with 12 bases matching TRBD2. The V and J ends lost 1 base and 8 bases, in that order; junction bases with no gene match: 6. This CDR3 is 16 amino acids long. The germline gives CDR1 MDHEN, CDR2 SYDVKM.

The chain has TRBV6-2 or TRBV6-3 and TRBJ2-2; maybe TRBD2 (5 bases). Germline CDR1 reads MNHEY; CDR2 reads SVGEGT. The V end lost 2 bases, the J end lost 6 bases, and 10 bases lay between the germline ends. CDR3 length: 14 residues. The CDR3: CASSYREASGELFF. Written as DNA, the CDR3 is TGTGCCAGCAGTTACCGGGAAGCCTCCGGGGAGCTGTTTTTT.

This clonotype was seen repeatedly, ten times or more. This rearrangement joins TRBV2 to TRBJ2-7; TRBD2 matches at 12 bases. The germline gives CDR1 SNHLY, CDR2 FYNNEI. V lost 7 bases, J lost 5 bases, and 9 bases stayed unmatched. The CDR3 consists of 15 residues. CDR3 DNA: TGTGCCAGCATGGTAGGGACTAGCGGGCCCAACGAGCAGTACTTC. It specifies CASMVGTSGPNEQYF.

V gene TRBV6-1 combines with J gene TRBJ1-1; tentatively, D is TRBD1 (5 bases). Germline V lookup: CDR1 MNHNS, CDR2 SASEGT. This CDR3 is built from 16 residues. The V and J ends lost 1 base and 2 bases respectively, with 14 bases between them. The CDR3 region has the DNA TGTGCCAGCAGTGAAGAATACGGGACTGCAAACACTGAAGCTTTCTTT. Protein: CASSEEYGTANTEAFF.